Following are 17 T cell receptor beta chains from one sample sequenced in a study of T-cell reconstitution after alpha-beta-depleted transplantation in children. As it was prepared, the TCRbeta library received unique molecular identifiers. MiXCR, run by TCRdb on the PCR reads, gives a single entry per CDR3 protein. The sample lists around 200,000 distinct CDR3 sequences; about 6.3% were seen once. This material consisted of PBMCs from the stem cell graft donor, taken from the stem cell graft. The receptors here all came from a human donor who donated a stem cell graft to a child with Wiskott-Aldrich syndrome.

The chain employs TRBV25-1 and TRBJ1-1; TRBD1 aligns across 7 bases. CDR3 length equals 14 residues. CDR1 is MGHDK, CDR2 SYGVNS, per germline. V shed 2 bases, J shed 5 bases, and the junction held 5 bases outside the gene matches. The CDR3 here is CASSEQGGMTEAFF. CDR3 in DNA: TGTGCCAGCAGTGAACAGGGGGGGATGACTGAAGCTTTCTTT.

Ten or more counts support this clonotype. The chain carries TRBV3-1 and TRBJ2-1; maybe TRBD1 (5 bases). The CDR3 spans 12 residues. Trimming left V 4 bases short and J 11 bases short, with 12 bases between. CDR1 LGHDT and CDR2 YNNKEL come from the germline V gene (reference sequence). CDR3: CASSPTAGKQFF. CDR3 bases: TGTGCCAGCAGCCCTACAGCAGGGAAGCAGTTCTTC.

This clonotype has at least ten counts. This chain joins TRBV28 and TRBJ2-3, with 9 bases that match TRBD1. The CDR3 is made up of 12 amino acids. CDR1 is MDHEN, CDR2 SYDVKM, per germline. The junction had 4 bases not matched to a gene; V was cut back by 8 bases and J by 7 bases. CDR3 sequence reads: CASETGGNTQYF. The CDR3, as DNA: TGTGCCAGCGAGACAGGGGGGAATACGCAGTATTTT.

Comment on this clonotype: This could be a read error, since a much larger clone is one nucleotide away. This chain links TRBV21-1 with TRBJ2-5; the table calls TRBD1, which could not be checked here. TRBV21-1 is described as a pseudogene. CDR3 size: 14 residues. In nucleotides, the CDR3 is TGTGCCAGCAATCAGGCAGGGTCTACAGAGACCCAGTACTTC. It yields the protein CASNQAGSTETQYF.

This clonotype has at least ten counts. V is TRBV15 and J is TRBJ2-7, with D uncertain. The V gene lost 0 bases and the J gene lost 1 base, with 10 bases spanning the gap. The CDR3 is 15 residues long. CDR1 is LNHNV, CDR2 YYDKDF, per germline (reference sequence). In DNA form, the CDR3 reads TGTGCCACCAGCAGAGATAGGTTCCGTTCCTACGAGCAGTACTTC. Its protein product is CATSRDRFRSYEQYF.

This clonotype was seen a few times. V and J are TRBV5-1 and TRBJ2-5; TRBD2 matches at 14 bases. CDR3 length equals 17 residues. In germline, CDR1 is SGHRS, CDR2 YFSETQ. J gave up 5 bases and V 3 bases, and 9 bases lay outside the gene matches. In DNA form, the CDR3 reads TGCGCCAGCAGCTCGACTAGCGGGAGGGCCGTTGGGGAGACCCAGTACTTC. This gives the protein CASSSTSGRAVGETQYF.

At least ten counts were recorded for this clonotype. The V and J genes are TRBV12-3 or TRBV12-4 and TRBJ2-3; D tentatively reads TRBD1 or TRBD2 (6 bases each). This CDR3 region has 15 residues. Trimming took 4 bases from V and 0 from J, leaving 11 bases between them. CDR3 DNA sequence: TGTGCCAGCAGTTATGGAGGGGGGAGCACAGATACGCAGTATTTT. Translation gives CASSYGGGSTDTQYF.

This chain joins TRBV7-9 and TRBJ1-2; D not resolved. CDR1 is SEHNR, CDR2 FQNEAQ, per germline (reference sequence). V was clipped by 5 bases and J by 9 bases, with 10 bases between them. This CDR3 contains 11 residues. Written as DNA, the CDR3 is TGTGCCAGCAGCGGACCACGGAGCTACACCTTC. Its protein is CASSGPRSYTF.

This clonotype was recorded at least ten times. The V gene is TRBV11-2, the J gene TRBJ2-1; 10 bases are shared with TRBD2. The CDR3 length is 15 residues. Per the germline V gene, CDR1 is SGHAT and CDR2 is FQNNGV. J gave up 4 bases and V 5 bases, and 5 bases lay outside the gene matches. The DNA of the CDR3 is TGTGCCAGCAGCCTACGGACTAGCGGATACAATGAGCAGTTCTTC. Residues: CASSLRTSGYNEQFF. Filled out from reference TRBV11-2 and TRBJ2-1, the complete variable domain reads EAGVAQSPRYKIIEKRQSVAFWCNPISGHATLYWYQQILGQGPKLLIQFQNNGVVDDSQLPKDRFSAERLKGVDSTLKIQPAKLEDSAVYLCASSLRTSGYNEQFFGPGTRLTVL.

As regards this clonotype: Possible read error: a much larger clone is one base away. The CDR3 end shows no conserved phenylalanine or tryptophan, and so a read error is likely. The chain joins TRBV20-1 to TRBJ2-1; TRBD2 aligns across 10 bases. The CDR3 spans 15 residues. The germline V gene encodes CDR1 DFQATT and CDR2 SNEGSKA (reference sequence). CDR3 DNA: TGCAGCGTTAGCGGGAGCGGGGGGGGGCGCAATGAGCAGTTCCTC. It yields the protein CSVSGSGGGRNEQFL.

A few counts support this clonotype. CDR3 loop: CASSPPSGGAVTDTQYF. CDR3 sequence (DNA): TGTGCCAGCAGCCCCCCTAGCGGGGGGGCCGTCACAGATACGCAGTATTTT. The V and J genes are TRBV7-8 and TRBJ2-3, with 12 bases lining up with TRBD2. CDR1 SGHVS and CDR2 FQNEAQ come from the germline V gene. The V gene end was trimmed by 5 bases and the J gene end by 2 bases; junction bases not matched to a gene: 8. This CDR3 region has 17 residues.

This clonotype was detected only a few times. The chain links TRBV28 to TRBJ2-1, with D tentatively TRBD2 (5 bases). Germline V CDR1 and CDR2: MDHEN, SYDVKM. The length of the CDR3 is 13 residues. V was shortened by 10 bases and J by 7 bases, with 17 bases between the two germline ends. The CDR3: CANSDGLYNEQFF. CDR3 coding DNA: TGTGCCAACTCGGACGGACTGTATAATGAGCAGTTCTTC.

This clonotype was seen a few times. The rearrangement uses TRBV5-1 and TRBJ2-7, with TRBD1 matching 11 bases. V lost 1 base to trimming and J lost 3 bases; unmatched junction nucleotides: 3. The CDR3 is 15 residues long. Germline V lookup: CDR1 SGHRS, CDR2 YFSETQ. The CDR3 nucleotides are TGCGCCAGCAGCTTGTCCGGGACAGGGGGCTACGAGCAGTACTTC. Translated, it gives CASSLSGTGGYEQYF.

V is TRBV28 and J is TRBJ2-7, with 7 bases matching TRBD1. The CDR3 consists of 15 residues. CDR1 and CDR2 (germline): MDHEN, SYDVKM. After removal of 4 bases from V and 1 base from J, the junction contained 7 bases not matched to a gene. The CDR3 DNA reads as TGTGCCAGCAGTTCCCCCGGGACAGCATCCTACGAGCAGTACTTC. Its protein product is CASSSPGTASYEQYF.

This chain joins TRBV6-2 or TRBV6-3 and TRBJ1-5, with a weak D call TRBD1 (5 bases). The germline V and J ends were trimmed by 0 bases and 1 base, with 19 bases remaining between them. Germline V gene data show CDR1 as MNHEY and CDR2 as SVGEGT. The CDR3 has 19 residues. This CDR3 reads CASSYSMNQEGFSNQPQHF. CDR3 in DNA: TGTGCCAGCAGTTACTCGATGAATCAGGAGGGGTTCAGCAATCAGCCCCAGCATTTT.

This clonotype was seen at least ten times. The CDR3 DNA reads as TGCAGTGCTAGGGGGGAACTAGCGAACTACGAGCAGTACTTC. Protein sequence: CSARGELANYEQYF. V usage is TRBV20-1 and J usage is TRBJ2-7; 7 positions match TRBD2. The V gene's germline CDR1 is DFQATT and CDR2 SNEGSKA (reference sequence). This CDR3 contains 14 residues. The trim removed 3 bases at V and 3 bases at J, leaving 8 bases unmatched.

This clonotype was observed once. One junction end does not reproduce the germline sequence, and a read error may be involved. The chain carries TRBV20-1 and TRBJ1-1; possible D gene TRBD1, 6 bases. The CDR3 has 21 amino acids. The V gene's germline CDR1 is DFQATT and CDR2 SNEGSKA (reference sequence). The CDR3 region is CSARGLRVEPGQGLVNTEASF. In nucleotides, the CDR3 is TGCAGTGCTAGAGGCCTCCGGGTTGAGCCGGGACAAGGATTGGTGAACACTGAAGCTTCCTTT.